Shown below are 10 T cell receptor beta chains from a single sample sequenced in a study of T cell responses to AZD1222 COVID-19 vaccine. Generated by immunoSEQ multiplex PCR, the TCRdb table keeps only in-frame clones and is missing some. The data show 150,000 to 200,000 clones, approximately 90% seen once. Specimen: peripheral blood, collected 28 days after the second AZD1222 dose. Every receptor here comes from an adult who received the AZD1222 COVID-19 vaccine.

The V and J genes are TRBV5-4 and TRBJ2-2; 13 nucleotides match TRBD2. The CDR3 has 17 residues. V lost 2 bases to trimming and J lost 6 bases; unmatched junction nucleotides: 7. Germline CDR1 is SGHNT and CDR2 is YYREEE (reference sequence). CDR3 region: CASSLRKGTSGAGELFF. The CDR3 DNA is TGTGCCAGCAGCTTAAGGAAGGGGACTAGCGGGGCCGGGGAGCTGTTTTTT. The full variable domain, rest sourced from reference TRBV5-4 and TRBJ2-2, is ETGVTQSPTHLIKTRGQQVTLRCSSQSGHNTVSWYQQALGQGPQFIFQYYREEENGRGNFPPRFSGLQFPNYSSELNVNALELDDSALYLCASSLRKGTSGAGELFFGEGSRLTVL.

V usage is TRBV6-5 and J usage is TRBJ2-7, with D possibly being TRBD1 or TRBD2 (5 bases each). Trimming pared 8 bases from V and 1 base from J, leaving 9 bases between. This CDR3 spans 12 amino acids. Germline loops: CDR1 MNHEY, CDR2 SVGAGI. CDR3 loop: CASGTDSYEQYF. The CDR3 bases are TGTGCCAGCGGGACGGATTCCTACGAGCAGTACTTC.

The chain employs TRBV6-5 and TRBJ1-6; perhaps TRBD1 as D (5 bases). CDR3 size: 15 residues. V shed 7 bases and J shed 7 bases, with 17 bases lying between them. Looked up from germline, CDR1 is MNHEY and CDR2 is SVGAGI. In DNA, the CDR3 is TGTGCCAGCACCCCCCGAGGGGCCTCAAATTCACCCCTCCACTTT. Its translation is CASTPRGASNSPLHF.

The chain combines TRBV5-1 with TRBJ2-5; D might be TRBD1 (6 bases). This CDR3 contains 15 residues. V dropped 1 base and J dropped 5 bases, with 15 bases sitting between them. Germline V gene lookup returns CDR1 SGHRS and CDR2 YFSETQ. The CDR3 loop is CASSLFSGDDETQYF. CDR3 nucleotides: TGCGCCAGCAGCTTGTTTTCAGGGGATGACGAGACCCAGTACTTC.

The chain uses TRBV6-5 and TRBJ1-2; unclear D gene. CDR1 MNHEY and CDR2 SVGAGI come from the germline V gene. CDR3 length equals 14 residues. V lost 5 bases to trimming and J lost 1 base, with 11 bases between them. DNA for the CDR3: TGTGCCAGCAGTCCCCTGCGGGTTAACTATGGCTACACCTTC. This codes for CASSPLRVNYGYTF.

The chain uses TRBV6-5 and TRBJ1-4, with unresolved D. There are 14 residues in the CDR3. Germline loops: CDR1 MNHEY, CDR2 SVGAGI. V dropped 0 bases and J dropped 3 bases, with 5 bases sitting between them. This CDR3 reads CASSYSDSNEKLFF. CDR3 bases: TGTGCCAGCAGTTACTCGGATTCTAATGAAAAACTGTTTTTT.

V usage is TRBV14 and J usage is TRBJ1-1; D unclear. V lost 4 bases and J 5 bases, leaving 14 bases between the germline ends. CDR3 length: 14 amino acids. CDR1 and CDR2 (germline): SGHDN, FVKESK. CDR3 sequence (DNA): TGTGCCAGCAGCCTAATCGGGCCGTCGACTGAAGCTTTCTTT. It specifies CASSLIGPSTEAFF.

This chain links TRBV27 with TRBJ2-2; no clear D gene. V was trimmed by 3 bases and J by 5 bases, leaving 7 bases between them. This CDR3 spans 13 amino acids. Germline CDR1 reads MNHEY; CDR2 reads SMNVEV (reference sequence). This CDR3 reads CASSFGRTGELFF. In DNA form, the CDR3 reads TGTGCCAGCAGTTTCGGCAGAACCGGGGAGCTGTTTTTT.

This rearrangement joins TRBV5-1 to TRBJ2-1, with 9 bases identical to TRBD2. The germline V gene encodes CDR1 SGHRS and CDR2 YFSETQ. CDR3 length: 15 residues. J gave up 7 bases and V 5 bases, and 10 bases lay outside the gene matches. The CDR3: CASRPFLAGPNEQFF. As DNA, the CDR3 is TGCGCCAGCAGGCCCTTTCTAGCGGGGCCTAATGAGCAGTTCTTC.

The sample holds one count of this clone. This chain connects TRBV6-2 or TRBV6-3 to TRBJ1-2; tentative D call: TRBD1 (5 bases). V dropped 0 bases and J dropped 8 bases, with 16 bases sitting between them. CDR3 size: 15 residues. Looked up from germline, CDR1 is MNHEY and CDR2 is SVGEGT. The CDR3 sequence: CASSYSFGTNSGYTF. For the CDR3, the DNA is TGTGCCAGCAGTTACTCGTTCGGGACGAATTCCGGCTACACCTTC.